What follows describes a single T cell receptor (beta chain). Germline CDR1 reads LGHNA; CDR2 reads YSLEER. Trimming cost V 2 bases and J 2 bases; bases outside gene matches: 3. CDR3 length: 15 residues. This record comes from a study of OX40 agonist ivuxolimab in advanced cancers. In the study overall: Ivuxolimab, an agonist antibody against OX40 (CD134), was given to patients. Anti-PD-1, anti-PD-L1 or anti-CTLA-4 therapy given earlier was allowed, and 40% had some.

The method was immunoSEQ multiplex PCR; TCRdb's version includes in-frame clones alone and lacks a portion of them. The data contain about 140,000 clones, about 92% of them singletons. The chain is built from TRBV4-3 and TRBJ1-5; 7 nucleotides match TRBD1. The sequence was obtained from an adult with an advanced solid tumor such as melanoma, head and neck, liver or kidney cancer. Sequencing used CD4+ or CD8+ T cells sorted from blood, obtained in a trial of the OX40 agonist ivuxolimab. CDR3 nucleotides: TGCGCCAGCAGCCAACATCAGGGGGGCAATCAGCCCCAGCATTTT. Amino acid sequence: CASSQHQGGNQPQHF.